These 28 T cell receptor beta chains were all obtained from the same sample, sequenced in a study of shared clonotypes between healthy human individuals. Only in-frame clones appear in the TCRdb table, and some are missing; sequencing was by immunoSEQ multiplex PCR. This table has about 700,000 clones, about 92% appearing once. As defined, naive CD8 cells were CD45RO-negative and positively selected for CCR7, with terminally differentiated effector memory CD45RA+ cells excluded. The sequenced sample was naive CD8+ T cells sorted from blood. These receptors all come from a man between 25 and 39 years old in good health.

The chain employs TRBV7-9 and TRBJ2-3; TRBD2 matches at 8 bases. V was pared by 1 base and J by 5 bases, with 8 bases of the junction left unmatched. Per germline, CDR1 SEHNR and CDR2 FQNEAQ (reference sequence). This CDR3 has 16 residues. The CDR3 reads CASSLVRAGEVDTQYF. The DNA for the CDR3 is TGTGCCAGCAGCTTAGTCCGAGCGGGAGAGGTAGATACGCAGTATTTT. The whole variable domain, filled in from reference TRBV7-9 and TRBJ2-3, reads DTGVSQNPRHKITKRGQNVTFRCDPISEHNRLYWYRQTLGQGPEFLTYFQNEAQLEKSRLLSDRFSAERPKGSFSTLEIQRTEQGDSAMYLCASSLVRAGEVDTQYFGPGTRLTVL.

This sequence joins TRBV6-1 and TRBJ1-2; 9 nucleotides match TRBD1. Trimming at V came to 2 bases and at J to 2 bases, leaving 3 bases not matched to a gene. Germline lookup yields CDR1 MNHNS and CDR2 SASEGT. The CDR3 covers 15 residues. The CDR3 DNA sequence: TGTGCCAGCAGTGAAATGGACAGGGGAAACTATGGCTACACCTTC. Its protein product is CASSEMDRGNYGYTF.

V gene TRBV6-5 combines with J gene TRBJ2-5, with D perhaps matching TRBD2 (6 bases). CDR1 is MNHEY, CDR2 SVGAGI, per germline. Trimming took off 3 bases at V and 2 bases at J, with 7 bases between the two ends. The CDR3 extends over 13 amino acids. CDR3 region: CASSYGLQETQYF. The DNA for the CDR3 is TGTGCCAGCAGTTATGGACTACAAGAGACCCAGTACTTC.

This clone occurred once. A junction boundary mismatches the germline segment, possibly from a read error. Here the CDR3 DNA reads TGTGCTAGCAGCTTAGAGGCTCAGGGTTCCTACGAGCAGTACTTC. This translates into CASSLEAQGSYEQYF. This chain uses TRBV7-7 with TRBJ2-7, with D possibly TRBD1 on 5 matching bases. Germline CDR1 is SSHAT and CDR2 is FNYEAQ (reference sequence). CDR3 length equals 15 residues.

The rearrangement uses TRBV7-8 and TRBJ2-7; the match to TRBD2 covers 11 bases. The CDR3 is 16 residues long. Germline V gene sequence: CDR1 SGHVS, CDR2 FQNEAQ. With 1 base clipped from V and 4 bases from J, the junction kept 6 bases outside the gene matches. The CDR3 region is CASSLGIAGGDYEQYF. CDR3 DNA sequence: TGTGCCAGCAGCTTAGGGATAGCGGGAGGGGATTACGAGCAGTACTTC.

The V call is TRBV14, the J call TRBJ2-7, with D unresolved. The CDR3 sequence is 14 residues long. V lost 4 bases and J 2 bases, leaving 12 bases between the germline ends. Germline loops: CDR1 SGHDN, CDR2 FVKESK. CDR3 protein: CASSRTSKTYEQYF. The CDR3 DNA follows: TGTGCCAGCAGCCGTACCTCAAAGACCTACGAGCAGTACTTC.

The V call is TRBV6-1, the J call TRBJ2-3, with a possible D match to TRBD2 (6 bases). In germline, CDR1 is MNHNS, CDR2 SASEGT. V was cut by 3 bases and J by 5 bases, with 12 bases left in between. The CDR3 sequence is 14 residues long. CDR3 amino acids: CASSERRDRDTQYF. CDR3 nucleotides: TGTGCCAGCAGTGAGAGGCGGGACCGAGATACGCAGTATTTT.

The J gene is TRBJ2-3, the V gene TRBV12-5, with no clear D. This CDR3 spans 13 amino acids. From germline, CDR1 is LGHNT and CDR2 FRNRAP. V lost 5 bases and J lost 8, with 14 bases in between. The CDR3 spells CASGRDSLGTQYF. The DNA for the CDR3 is TGTGCTAGTGGTCGAGACTCCTTAGGTACGCAGTATTTT. Drawing the rest from reference TRBV12-5 and TRBJ2-3, the complete variable domain is DARVTQTPRHKVTEMGQEVTMRCQPILGHNTVFWYRQTMMQGLELLAYFRNRAPLDDSGMPKDRFSAEMPDATLATLKIQPSEPRDSAVYFCASGRDSLGTQYFGPGTRLTVL.

CDR3 in amino acids: CASSYRGGGETQYF. In DNA form, the CDR3 reads TGTGCCAGCAGTTACCGGGGAGGGGGAGAGACCCAGTACTTC. V gene TRBV6-6 combines with J gene TRBJ2-5; D is possibly TRBD2 (7 bases). Trimming took 2 bases from V and 4 from J, leaving 11 bases between them. The CDR3 is made up of 14 amino acids. CDR1 is MNHNY and CDR2 is SVGAGI in the germline V gene (reference sequence).

Remarks on this clone: In the same sample, other DNA sequences code for this CDR3. This sequence joins TRBV27 and TRBJ2-7, with no clear D. Trimming took 0 bases from V and 3 from J, leaving 9 bases between them. Looked up from germline, CDR1 is MNHEY and CDR2 is SMNVEV (reference sequence). The CDR3 totals 14 residues. In DNA, the CDR3 is TGTGCCAGCAGTTTATCAGGGCTAGTCTACGAGCAGTACTTC. Translating it yields CASSLSGLVYEQYF.

This clone was picked up one time. The V gene is TRBV21-1, the J gene TRBJ2-1; the table's D call TRBD1 went unverified against the DNA. TRBV21-1 is flagged as a pseudogene. The CDR3 contains 13 residues. CDR3 bases: TGTGCCAGCAGCAAAGGGCCTTACAATGAGCAGTTCTTC. Translation gives CASSKGPYNEQFF.

This clone is a singleton in its sample. V usage is TRBV13 and J usage is TRBJ1-4; no definite D call. Deletions cut 0 bases from V and 8 bases from J, with 13 bases between. The CDR3 runs 15 residues. Germline values: CDR1 PRHDT, CDR2 FYEKMQ (reference sequence). This chain's CDR3 is CASSLGDTDPEKLFF. CDR3 in DNA: TGTGCCAGCAGCTTAGGGGATACGGATCCCGAAAAACTGTTTTTT.

This clone has just one count. The chain employs TRBV7-9 and TRBJ2-2; TRBD1 is a possible D gene (6 bases). The CDR3 covers 14 residues. Trimming pared 4 bases from V and 1 base from J, leaving 7 bases between. In germline, CDR1 is SEHNR, CDR2 FQNEAQ (reference sequence). In DNA, the CDR3 is TGTGCCAGCAGCTGGACAGTGAACACCGGGGAGCTGTTTTTT. Amino acids: CASSWTVNTGELFF.

The chain uses TRBV28 and TRBJ2-2, with 8 bases that match TRBD2. From germline, CDR1 is MDHEN and CDR2 SYDVKM. This CDR3 region has 17 residues. V lost 4 bases, J lost 3 bases, and 10 bases stayed unmatched. The CDR3 nucleotides are TGTGCCAGCAGTTCCCCAGAGCGGGAGCTAGACACCGGGGAGCTGTTTTTT. It yields the protein CASSSPERELDTGELFF.

The genes are TRBV6-5 and TRBJ2-7, with 11 bases identical to TRBD1. This CDR3 is built from 12 residues. V dropped 5 bases and J dropped 9; count of bases not matched to a gene: 3. Germline assignment: CDR1 MNHEY and CDR2 SVGAGI. CDR3 residues: CASSPDRGRQYF. The CDR3 coding sequence is TGTGCCAGCAGTCCGGACAGGGGGCGGCAGTACTTC.

J is TRBJ2-7 and V is TRBV11-2, with D hard to call. This CDR3 has 16 amino acids. V was clipped by 5 bases and J by 3 bases, with 20 bases between them. Germline values: CDR1 SGHAT, CDR2 FQNNGV. The DNA of the CDR3 is TGTGCCAGCAGCATACACGGCTCCACATTCAGCTACGAGCAGTACTTC. Encoded protein: CASSIHGSTFSYEQYF.

J is TRBJ2-3 and V is TRBV4-2, with 11 nucleotides matching TRBD2. The germline V gene has CDR1 LGHNA and CDR2 YNFKEQ. Trimming removed 0 bases from V and 4 bases from J; junction bases left unmatched: 15. This CDR3 has 20 residues. The chain's CDR3 is CASSQDRLSGRGGSADTQYF. CDR3 sequence (DNA): TGTGCCAGCAGCCAAGATCGGCTTAGCGGGAGGGGAGGGAGTGCAGATACGCAGTATTTT.

As for this clone: This CDR3 is also generated by other DNA sequences in the sample. This rearrangement joins TRBV7-9 to TRBJ1-1; unclear D gene. This CDR3 spans 11 amino acids. Germline CDR1 and CDR2: SEHNR and FQNEAQ (reference sequence). V dropped 1 base and J dropped 6 bases, with 3 bases sitting between them. In nucleotides, the CDR3 is TGTGCCAGCAGCTTAGTCCCTGAAGCTTTCTTT. Encoded protein: CASSLVPEAFF.

The chain carries TRBV19 and TRBJ1-5; 9 positions match TRBD1. V shed 5 bases, J shed 12 bases, and the junction held 8 bases outside the gene matches. The CDR3 is 13 amino acids. Germline V CDR1 and CDR2: LNHDA, SQIVND (reference sequence). The CDR3 loop is CASSPGQGLRQHF. CDR3 coding DNA: TGTGCCAGTAGTCCGGGACAGGGTTTACGCCAGCATTTT.

The chain carries TRBV7-8 and TRBJ2-1, with 7 positions matching TRBD2. Per germline, CDR1 SGHVS and CDR2 FQNEAQ. The ends lost 7 bases at V and 9 bases at J; junction bases unmatched: 18. The CDR3 length is 16 residues. CDR3 bases: TGTGCCAGCATCCCAAGGGGAGGGAGAGGGGCCGGTGAGCAGTTCTTC. This sequence encodes CASIPRGGRGAGEQFF.

The chain employs TRBV27 and TRBJ1-1; no clear D gene. Trimming pared 3 bases from V and 1 base from J, leaving 9 bases between. The germline V gene encodes CDR1 MNHEY and CDR2 SMNVEV (reference sequence). The CDR3 spans 14 residues. The CDR3 spells CASSFDWPNTEAFF. The CDR3 DNA reads TGTGCCAGCAGTTTTGATTGGCCGAACACTGAAGCTTTCTTT.

The chain joins TRBV4-3 to TRBJ1-2; D perhaps matches TRBD1 (6 bases). Trimming took off 0 bases at V and 2 bases at J, with 19 bases between the two ends. The CDR3 extends over 18 amino acids. CDR1 is LGHNA, CDR2 YSLEER, per germline. As DNA, the CDR3 is TGCGCCAGCAGCCAAGAATTCCATAACGGGGGGCGAAACTATGGCTACACCTTC. Translation: CASSQEFHNGGRNYGYTF.

This chain connects TRBV19 to TRBJ2-2, with D possibly matching TRBD2 (6 bases). Germline V CDR1 and CDR2: LNHDA, SQIVND (reference sequence). Between the trimmed V and J ends, which lost 4 bases and 0 bases, there was a span of 6 bases. CDR3 length: 14 residues. The CDR3 coding sequence is TGTGCCAGTAGTAGGAGGGCGAACACCGGGGAGCTGTTTTTT. Amino acid sequence: CASSRRANTGELFF.

The chain couples TRBV7-2 to TRBJ2-1; 14 bases are shared with TRBD2. Germline assignment: CDR1 SGHTA and CDR2 FQGNSA. J lost 9 bases, V lost 5 bases, and 6 bases had no gene match. The CDR3 is made up of 15 amino acids. Here the CDR3 reads CASSLGTSGRSEQFF. The CDR3 nucleotides read TGTGCCAGCAGCCTCGGGACTAGCGGGAGATCTGAGCAGTTCTTC.

V usage is TRBV29-1 and J usage is TRBJ1-2, with D hard to call. The ends were cut back, 0 bases at V and 4 bases at J, with 15 bases in the middle. Germline CDR1 SQVTM, CDR2 ANQGSEA. The CDR3 length is 15 residues. CDR3 DNA sequence: TGCAGCGTTGAAGATGGAAAACAAGTCCCCTATGGCTACACCTTC. It yields the protein CSVEDGKQVPYGYTF.

This chain links TRBV27 with TRBJ1-2; 7 bases fit TRBD1. The V gene's germline CDR1 is MNHEY and CDR2 SMNVEV (reference sequence). V gave up 2 bases and J gave up 6 bases; unmatched junction bases: 6. This CDR3 region has 14 residues. CDR3 nucleotides: TGTGCCAGCAGTTTAACGACAGGGTGGCATGGCTACACCTTC. The encoded protein is CASSLTTGWHGYTF.

The gene calls are TRBV9 and TRBJ2-7, with D perhaps TRBD1 (6 bases). With 7 bases removed from V and 1 base from J, the gap between germline ends came to 12 bases. CDR3 length: 13 residues. Germline assignment: CDR1 SGDLS and CDR2 YYNGEE. The CDR3 region has the DNA TGTGCCAGCTCCACAGGGAGATCCTACGAGCAGTACTTC. Its translation is CASSTGRSYEQYF.

This rearrangement joins TRBV12-5 to TRBJ1-4, with unresolved D. V gave up 1 base and J gave up 5 bases, with 11 bases separating them. This CDR3 region has 15 residues. CDR1 and CDR2 from the germline V gene are LGHNT and FRNRAP. In DNA form, the CDR3 reads TGTGCTAGTGGTTTGGAAGATAGAAAGAATGAAAAACTGTTTTTT. Translated, it gives CASGLEDRKNEKLFF. Using reference TRBV12-5 and TRBJ1-4 for the parts outside the CDR3, the full variable domain is DARVTQTPRHKVTEMGQEVTMRCQPILGHNTVFWYRQTMMQGLELLAYFRNRAPLDDSGMPKDRFSAEMPDATLATLKIQPSEPRDSAVYFCASGLEDRKNEKLFFGSGTQLSVL.